The present entry profiles one T cell receptor beta chain with its context. What it binds is unknown. One end of the junction does not line up with germline, which may come from a read error. This sample is drawn from a study of tumor-infiltrating lymphocytes in primary liver carcinoma. CDR3 length: 16 residues. Germline V gene lookup returns CDR1 SGHVS and CDR2 FQNEAQ. Study findings and constraints: Tumor-adjacent and tumor-blood pairs shared a smaller degree of overlap than tumor region pairs.

A primer in the constant region served to generate TCR beta cDNA from approximately 500 ng of total RNA. What produced the TCR beta libraries was three nested multiplex PCR rounds using slightly modified ARM-PCR. PCR rounds one and two used TRBV1-TRBV30 forward primers with a C-beta reverse primer for around 10 cycles each. MiXCR was run by TCRdb on the multiplex PCR reads, yielding one entry per CDR3 protein. This sample has 90,000 to 100,000 distinct CDR3 sequences; around 63% occur once, and the top ten carry about 9.2%. Without any cell sorting, about 18-30 mg of bulk tissue yielded co-extracted RNA and DNA. Surgical resection served as treatment for the primary liver carcinoma of these patients.

Sequenced sample: liver tumor tissue from sampling region 5. Regarding subset: tumor region T5, tumor centre. This clonotype was sampled from a woman aged 55-70 years with primary liver carcinoma and hepatitis B virus infection. The gene calls are TRBV7-8 and TRBJ2-7; perhaps TRBD2 as D (5 bases). This chain's CDR3 is CAISLFLPGTGYEQYF. The CDR3 bases are TGTGCCATCAGCTTGTTTCTACCGGGAACGGGGTACGAGCAGTACTTC. Using reference TRBV7-8 and TRBJ2-7 for the parts outside the CDR3, the full variable domain is GAGVSQSPRYKVAKRGQDVALRCDPISGHVSLFWYQQALGQGPEFLTYFQNEAQLDKSGLPSDRFFAERPEGSVSTLKIQRTQQEDSAVYLCAISLFLPGTGYEQYFGPGTRLTVT.